The 30 T cell receptor beta chains below come from one sample, sequenced in a study of CD8+ T cells in alopecia areata. RNA extraction and reverse transcription yielded cDNA as sequencing template. TCRdb's table, derived via immunoSEQ multiplex PCR, lists solely in-frame clones and lacks some. The table has over 100,000 clones, more than 40% seen once. The treatment here: oral pan-JAK inhibitor, 5-10 mg twice daily. This specimen was CD4+ T cells sorted from blood, taken at week 4, from a patient treated with tofacitinib. Receptors originate from a human donor with alopecia areata.

V and J are TRBV5-6 and TRBJ2-7, with 8 positions matching TRBD1. The CDR3 consists of 16 residues. Germline CDR1 reads SGHDT; CDR2 reads YYEEEE. V lost 3 bases to trimming and J lost 0 bases; unmatched junction nucleotides: 8. This CDR3 reads CASSYPQGGFSYEQYF. The DNA for the CDR3 is TGTGCCAGCAGCTATCCACAGGGGGGATTCTCCTACGAGCAGTACTTC.

The chain uses TRBV30 and TRBJ2-5; no clear D gene. This CDR3 is built from 11 residues. V was trimmed by 0 bases and J by 5 bases, leaving 4 bases between them. Per the germline V gene, CDR1 is GTSNPN and CDR2 is SVGIG (reference sequence). Here the CDR3 DNA reads TGTGCCTGGAGTGTATCCGAGACCCAGTACTTC. It yields the protein CAWSVSETQYF.

As regards this clone: Its ends do not fully match the called genes, so a read error is possible. This sequence joins TRBV30 and TRBJ2-3; D may correspond to TRBD1 or TRBD2 (5 bases each). CDR1 GTSNPN and CDR2 SVGIG come from the germline V gene (reference sequence). This CDR3 has 11 amino acids. CDR3 nucleotide sequence: TGTGCCCGGAGCGAGGGGGATACGCAGTATTTT. Its protein product is CARSEGDTQYF.

This chain connects TRBV7-9 to TRBJ1-5; unclear D gene. The V and J ends lost 1 base and 1 base respectively, with 11 bases between them. Germline lookup yields CDR1 SEHNR and CDR2 FQNEAQ (reference sequence). CDR3 size: 16 residues. This CDR3 is CASSLVVGRSNQPQHF. Here the CDR3 DNA reads TGTGCCAGCAGCTTAGTTGTCGGAAGAAGCAATCAGCCCCAGCATTTT.

The chain carries TRBV27 and TRBJ2-4, with a tentative D call TRBD2 (6 bases). The germline CDR1 and CDR2 sequences are MNHEY and SMNVEV (reference sequence). With 6 bases removed from V and 2 bases from J, the gap between germline ends came to 8 bases. This CDR3 has 13 residues. CDR3 DNA sequence: TGTGCCAGCAGCCGGGGGACCAAAAACATTCAGTACTTC. Translating it yields CASSRGTKNIQYF.

The table lists this clone with a few counts. The chain links TRBV23-1 to TRBJ2-3, with 7 bases identical to TRBD2. Being an ORF, TRBV23-1 has a function that is uncertain. V was clipped by 6 bases and J by 2 bases; unmatched bases: 5. CDR3 length: 14 residues. CDR3 coding DNA: TGCGCCAGCAGCAAAGGGACTACCACAGATACGCAGTATTTT. Translated: CASSKGTTTDTQYF.

This rearrangement joins TRBV7-8 to TRBJ2-1; 10 positions agree with TRBD2. The J segment lost 7 bases and the V segment lost 1 base, leaving 7 bases of the junction unmatched. This CDR3 spans 16 amino acids. Germline CDR1 reads SGHVS; CDR2 reads FQNEAQ. Here the CDR3 reads CASSLVVLAGRNEQFF. Here the CDR3 DNA reads TGTGCCAGCAGCTTAGTGGTACTAGCGGGGAGGAATGAGCAGTTCTTC. Filled out from reference TRBV7-8 and TRBJ2-1, the complete variable domain reads GAGVSQSPRYKVAKRGQDVALRCDPISGHVSLFWYQQALGQGPEFLTYFQNEAQLDKSGLPSDRFFAERPEGSVSTLKIQRTQQEDSAVYLCASSLVVLAGRNEQFFGPGTRLTVL.

This clone was observed a handful of times. This rearrangement joins TRBV5-5 to TRBJ2-1, with unresolved D. The V end lost 0 bases, the J end lost 10 bases, and 14 bases lay between the germline ends. This CDR3 spans 14 amino acids. CDR1 is SGHKS, CDR2 YYEKEE, per germline (reference sequence). The CDR3 DNA follows: TGTGCCAGCAGCTTGGATCTACAACGGACCGAGCAGTTCTTC. It yields the protein CASSLDLQRTEQFF.

Many counts were recorded for this clone. The identical CDR3 is also encoded by other nucleotide sequences in the sample. The chain uses TRBV18 and TRBJ1-5, with 10 bases that match TRBD1. This CDR3 has 14 amino acids. V lost 3 bases to trimming and J lost 4 bases; unmatched junction nucleotides: 0. From germline, CDR1 is KGHSH and CDR2 LQKENI. The DNA of the CDR3 is TGTGCCAGCTCACCGGGACAGGGGAATCAGCCCCAGCATTTT. Encoded protein: CASSPGQGNQPQHF.

The chain links TRBV28 to TRBJ2-7; D unclear. The V and J ends lost 4 bases and 0 bases respectively, with 4 bases between them. This CDR3 comprises 12 residues. The germline CDR1 and CDR2 sequences are MDHEN and SYDVKM. The CDR3 loop is CASSSSSYEQYF. CDR3 DNA: TGTGCCAGCAGTTCCTCCTCCTACGAGCAGTACTTC.

This chain uses TRBV27 with TRBJ1-5; 7 bases map to TRBD1. The CDR3 has 15 residues. The germline gives CDR1 MNHEY, CDR2 SMNVEV (reference sequence). J lost 2 bases, V lost 4 bases, and 5 bases had no gene match. CDR3 bases: TGTGCCAGCAGTTCAGGGGGAGTCGGCAATCAGCCCCAGCATTTT. Translated, it gives CASSSGGVGNQPQHF.

The chain carries TRBV4-1 and TRBJ2-6; possibly TRBD2 for D (5 bases). Per the germline V gene, CDR1 is MGHRA and CDR2 is YSYEKL. V lost 1 base to trimming and J lost 0 bases, with 13 bases between them. The CDR3 runs 18 residues. CDR3 amino acids: CASSQGVLRDSGANVLTF. In DNA form, the CDR3 reads TGCGCCAGCAGCCAAGGGGTCTTGAGGGACTCTGGGGCCAACGTCCTGACTTTC.

The chain combines TRBV30 with TRBJ1-1; TRBD1 agrees at 7 bases. This CDR3 has 13 amino acids. Germline CDR1 and CDR2: GTSNPN and SVGIG (reference sequence). V lost 6 bases to trimming and J lost 7 bases; unmatched junction nucleotides: 11. For the CDR3, the DNA is TGTGCCTGTCGACAGGGCCCAACGAGTGAAGCTTTCTTT. Protein sequence: CACRQGPTSEAFF.

The chain couples TRBV30 to TRBJ2-1; D possibly corresponds to TRBD1 (5 bases). The CDR3 extends over 14 amino acids. Germline loops: CDR1 GTSNPN, CDR2 SVGIG (reference sequence). Trimming stripped 3 bases from V and 0 bases from J, with 9 bases between. The CDR3, as DNA: TGTGCCTGGAGGGGGCAGAGCTCCTACAATGAGCAGTTCTTC. Residues: CAWRGQSSYNEQFF.

The V and J genes are TRBV5-4 and TRBJ2-7; D may be TRBD2 (5 bases). Between the trimmed V and J ends, which lost 2 bases and 6 bases, there was a span of 9 bases. Per germline, CDR1 SGHNT and CDR2 YYREEE (reference sequence). The CDR3 has 12 residues. CDR3 residues: CASSLVAIEQYF. The CDR3 DNA reads TGTGCCAGCAGCTTAGTAGCGATCGAGCAGTACTTC. The entire variable domain, with the rest obtained from reference TRBV5-4 and TRBJ2-7, is as follows: ETGVTQSPTHLIKTRGQQVTLRCSSQSGHNTVSWYQQALGQGPQFIFQYYREEENGRGNFPPRFSGLQFPNYSSELNVNALELDDSALYLCASSLVAIEQYFGPGTRLTVT.

This chain's CDR3 is CASRSSVNYGYTF. CDR3 nucleotides: TGTGCCAGCAGGAGCAGTGTGAACTATGGCTACACCTTC. V and J are TRBV6-5 and TRBJ1-2; no clear D gene. Trimming shortened V by 6 bases and J by 2 bases, and 10 bases separated the two germline ends. CDR3 length: 13 amino acids. In germline, CDR1 is MNHEY, CDR2 SVGAGI.

J is TRBJ1-1 and V is TRBV29-1; D is undetermined. Trimming cost V 4 bases and J 2 bases, with 8 bases left between them. The germline gives CDR1 SQVTM, CDR2 ANQGSEA. The CDR3 has 12 residues. CDR3 protein: CSVGLSNTEAFF. In nucleotides, the CDR3 is TGCAGCGTTGGACTCAGCAACACTGAAGCTTTCTTT.

This clone was seen only a few times. V gene TRBV2 combines with J gene TRBJ2-5; 10 bases line up with TRBD1. The J segment lost 5 bases and the V segment lost 5 bases, leaving 11 bases of the junction unmatched. Germline lookup yields CDR1 SNHLY and CDR2 FYNNEI. The CDR3 runs to 16 residues. In DNA, the CDR3 is TGTGCCAGCAGTCCCGGGACAGGGGACTATCTGGAGACCCAGTACTTC. Translated: CASSPGTGDYLETQYF.

CDR3 bases: TGTGCCATCAGACTAGGAGGAGACCCAGAGACCCAGTACTTC. Translated: CAIRLGGDPETQYF. The gene calls are TRBV15 and TRBJ2-5, with D possibly matching TRBD2 (6 bases). The CDR3 runs 14 residues. Trimming shortened V by 10 bases and J by 4 bases, and 19 bases separated the two germline ends. In germline, CDR1 is LNHNV, CDR2 YYDKDF (reference sequence).

The rearrangement joins TRBV29-1 to TRBJ1-1; a weak D match, TRBD1 (6 bases). Germline V gene sequence: CDR1 SQVTM, CDR2 ANQGSEA. This CDR3 spans 12 amino acids. Trimming removed 7 bases at V and 3 bases at J, with 12 bases between. CDR3 sequence: CSALQGYTEAFF. The CDR3 nucleotides read TGCAGCGCCCTTCAGGGGTACACTGAAGCTTTCTTT. The full variable domain, completed using reference TRBV29-1 and TRBJ1-1, is SAVISQKPSRDICQRGTSLTIQCQVDSQVTMMFWYRQQPGQSLTLIATANQGSEATYESGFVIDKFPISRPNLTFSTLTVSNMSPEDSSIYLCSALQGYTEAFFGQGTRLTVV.

This clone occurred a few times. The chain has TRBV7-8 and TRBJ2-5, with a possible D match to TRBD2 (5 bases). Trimming pared 4 bases from V and 7 bases from J, leaving 13 bases between. Germline V CDR1 and CDR2: SGHVS, FQNEAQ. The CDR3 has 13 amino acids. As DNA, the CDR3 is TGTGCCAGCAGCTCTTATGGACTGGGGACCCAGTACTTC. Translating it yields CASSSYGLGTQYF.

The V gene is TRBV7-2, the J gene TRBJ1-6; D remains unclear. With 1 base removed from V and 9 bases from J, the gap between germline ends came to 13 bases. The CDR3 consists of 15 residues. Germline V gene sequence: CDR1 SGHTA, CDR2 FQGNSA. CDR3 loop: CASSLEALGSSPLHF. The CDR3 DNA follows: TGTGCCAGCAGCTTAGAGGCGCTGGGTAGTTCACCCCTCCACTTT.

The rearrangement joins TRBV30 to TRBJ1-1; tentatively, D is TRBD1 (6 bases). The germline V and J ends were trimmed by 0 bases and 5 bases, with 13 bases remaining between them. CDR3 length equals 14 residues. Per germline, CDR1 GTSNPN and CDR2 SVGIG (reference sequence). CDR3 in DNA: TGTGCCTGGAGTGTTGGGGGGCTTTTGACTGAAGCTTTCTTT. Protein: CAWSVGGLLTEAFF.

J is TRBJ1-5 and V is TRBV4-1; D gene unclear. The V end was cut by 1 base, the J end by 7 bases, with 14 bases between. Germline CDR1 and CDR2: MGHRA and YSYEKL. The CDR3 is 15 amino acids. The CDR3 spells CASSQAYSFNQPQHF. Written as DNA, the CDR3 is TGCGCCAGCAGCCAAGCGTACAGCTTTAACCAGCCCCAGCATTTT.

The chain employs TRBV30 and TRBJ2-5; 8 bases agree with TRBD2. This CDR3 is built from 13 residues. V lost 5 bases, J lost 4 bases, and 6 bases stayed unmatched. CDR1 and CDR2 (germline): GTSNPN, SVGIG (reference sequence). Here the CDR3 reads CAWEGTRGETQYF. DNA of the CDR3: TGTGCCTGGGAAGGGACTAGGGGAGAGACCCAGTACTTC.

The chain uses TRBV4-1 and TRBJ2-7; TRBD1 aligns across 9 bases. The CDR3 spans 15 residues. Trimming cost V 3 bases and J 6 bases; bases outside gene matches: 9. CDR1 MGHRA and CDR2 YSYEKL come from the germline V gene. This chain's CDR3 is CASSQSRDRDFEQYF. The CDR3, as DNA: TGCGCCAGCAGCCAGTCCCGGGACAGGGATTTCGAGCAGTACTTC.

As concerns this clone: Other DNA sequences in this sample translate to the same CDR3. This chain joins TRBV30 and TRBJ2-7, with 11 nucleotides matching TRBD2. The germline V gene has CDR1 GTSNPN and CDR2 SVGIG (reference sequence). Trimming at V came to 2 bases and at J to 2 bases, leaving 5 bases not matched to a gene. CDR3 length equals 15 residues. The CDR3 spells CAWSSGLAGAYEQYF. The CDR3 bases are TGTGCCTGGAGTAGCGGACTAGCGGGCGCCTACGAGCAGTACTTC.

This clone was found once. V and J are TRBV6-1 and TRBJ1-2; possibly TRBD1 for D (6 bases). Trimming removed 5 bases at V and 7 bases at J, with 11 bases between. CDR3 length: 12 amino acids. The germline V gene has CDR1 MNHNS and CDR2 SASEGT. CDR3 amino acids: CASSFNRAGYTF. The CDR3 DNA sequence: TGTGCCAGCAGTTTTAACAGGGCTGGCTACACCTTC.

The J gene is TRBJ2-1, the V gene TRBV25-1, with 7 bases fitting TRBD1. The CDR3 totals 14 residues. With 4 bases clipped from V and 8 bases from J, the junction kept 8 bases outside the gene matches. Germline CDR1 is MGHDK and CDR2 is SYGVNS. The CDR3 sequence: CASSGLRQGHEQFF. The CDR3 region has the DNA TGTGCCAGCAGTGGACTCAGACAGGGCCATGAGCAGTTCTTC.

This chain links TRBV29-1 with TRBJ1-1; D gene ambiguous. V shed 3 bases and J shed 9 bases, with 11 bases lying between them. This CDR3 contains 11 residues. Germline V lookup: CDR1 SQVTM, CDR2 ANQGSEA. The CDR3 protein is CSVEGTSKAFF. The CDR3, as DNA: TGCAGCGTTGAGGGAACCTCGAAAGCTTTCTTT.